This TCR beta chain was identified in a study of spatial heterogeneity in lung cancer. Study-wide results and caveats: Tracking of ubiquitous and regional nonsynonymous mutations by counts of ubiquitous and regional expanded TCRs, respectively, was seen. The number of expanded tumor alpha and beta chains correlated with mutation number.

This CDR3 is built from 12 residues. Trimming removed 7 bases from V and 5 bases from J, with 11 bases in between. Germline V gene lookup returns CDR1 MNHNS and CDR2 SASEGT. TCRdb recomputed calls from the 5' RACE reads with MiXCR, one row per CDR3 protein. The sample lists 2,800 or so distinct CDR3 sequences, approximately 49% occurring once. Regarding this clonotype: Its target is unknown.

Time point noted: sample taken at primary tumor resection. The clonotype comes from a male donor with early-stage non-small cell lung cancer. The sequences come from lung tumor tissue, collected at surgery. This rearrangement joins TRBV6-1 to TRBJ2-5; maybe TRBD1 (5 bases). CDR3 in amino acids: CASTTGWETQYF. The CDR3 coding sequence is TGTGCCAGCACAACAGGCTGGGAGACCCAGTACTTC.